A single sample is the source of the 7 T cell receptor beta chains below, sequenced in a study of Graves' ophthalmopathy and Graves' hyperthyroidism. TCR beta CDR3 amplification used RNA transcripts. RT-PCR with HTBI primers came first, then second-round multiplex PCR. TCRdb re-called the multiplex PCR reads with MiXCR, one entry per CDR3 protein. The sample yields hundreds of thousands of distinct CDR3 sequences, roughly 21% seen once. Sample: peripheral blood. Source of these receptors: a woman aged 18-29 years with stable Graves' hyperthyroidism.

V usage is TRBV27 and J usage is TRBJ2-2; D ambiguous. Trimming left V 10 bases short and J 4 bases short, with 16 bases between. The V gene's germline CDR1 is MNHEY and CDR2 SMNVEV (reference sequence). The CDR3 contains 14 residues. In nucleotides, the CDR3 is TGTGCCACCTCCTGGGGAACCTCCACCGGGGAGCTGTTTTTT. It specifies CATSWGTSTGELFF.

This clonotype was recorded at least ten times. The V gene is TRBV11-1, the J gene TRBJ2-3; D not certain. The germline V and J ends were trimmed by 4 bases and 2 bases, with 13 bases remaining between them. In germline, CDR1 is SGHAT, CDR2 FQDESV (reference sequence). This CDR3 has 15 residues. CDR3 nucleotide sequence: TGTGCCAGCAGCTCGGTGGGGTCGACCACAGATACGCAGTATTTT. Its translation is CASSSVGSTTDTQYF.

The table lists this clonotype with many counts. CDR3 residues: CSAMRSAGLAGYEQYF. CDR3 DNA sequence: TGCAGTGCTATGCGATCAGCGGGACTAGCGGGCTACGAGCAGTACTTC. The chain joins TRBV20-1 to TRBJ2-7; 12 bases agree with TRBD2. The CDR3 is 16 residues long. From germline, CDR1 is DFQATT and CDR2 SNEGSKA (reference sequence). V was clipped by 4 bases and J by 3 bases; unmatched bases: 10.

This clonotype was counted at least ten times. This chain joins TRBV12-3 or TRBV12-4 and TRBJ1-2; D possibly corresponds to TRBD1 (5 bases). The V end was cut by 10 bases, the J end by 2 bases, with 11 bases between. The CDR3 totals 12 residues. The CDR3 DNA is TGTGCCACCGGGGCCAGCAACTATGGCTACACCTTC. It encodes CATGASNYGYTF.

This clonotype was seen at least ten times. The chain combines TRBV10-3 with TRBJ2-6, with unresolved D. This CDR3 has 16 amino acids. CDR1 and CDR2 (germline): ENHRY, SYGVKD. The V end lost 4 bases, the J end lost 0 bases, and 10 bases lay between the germline ends. CDR3 bases: TGTGCCATCAGTGCGCTCCCGGGCTCTGGGGCCAACGTCCTGACTTTC. Protein: CAISALPGSGANVLTF.

This clonotype has at least ten counts. V gene TRBV6-5 combines with J gene TRBJ2-7, with D possibly matching TRBD1 (6 bases). V was shortened by 2 bases and J by 7 bases, with 18 bases between the two germline ends. The germline V gene has CDR1 MNHEY and CDR2 SVGAGI. The CDR3 spans 15 residues. In nucleotides, the CDR3 is TGTGCCAGCAGTTACAGTGGGGGCGGAAAGTTTGAGCAGTACTTC. This encodes CASSYSGGGKFEQYF.

This clonotype came up many times. The chain has TRBV28 and TRBJ2-7, with TRBD1 matching over 8 bases. The ends lost 3 bases at V and 8 bases at J; junction bases unmatched: 9. Germline values: CDR1 MDHEN, CDR2 SYDVKM. This CDR3 comprises 14 residues. CDR3 nucleotide sequence: TGTGCCAGCAGTTTCCAAGGGACAGGACACAAGCAGTACTTC. Encoded protein: CASSFQGTGHKQYF.